The T cell receptor (beta chain) described here comes from a study of control samples from healthy donors and cancer patients. Libraries were prepared by immunoSEQ multiplex PCR; TCRdb keeps only in-frame clonotypes and omits some of them. This sample carries around 230,000 clones, 90% to 95% of them seen once, and the ten largest clones take approximately 1.6%. As concerns this clone: Relative to the germline gene, one junction end is altered; a read error may explain this.

This clonotype was obtained from a man aged 50 to 60 in good health. Sample: blood.

This chain's CDR3 is CATSRGGGISGNTTYF. CDR3 in DNA: TGTGCCACCAGCAGAGGAGGAGGTATTTCTGGAAACACCACATATTTT. This sequence joins TRBV15 and TRBJ1-3; D is ambiguous. The CDR3 runs 16 residues. Germline V gene data show CDR1 as LNHNV and CDR2 as YYDKDF (reference sequence).